Listed below are T cell receptor beta chains from one sample, sequenced in a study of T-cell memory formation after mild COVID-19. One entry per CDR3 protein, called by TCRdb with MiXCR from the 5' RACE reads. The sample shows about 210,000 distinct CDR3 sequences, roughly 10% of them seen only once. Source material: PBMCs or a T cell subset sorted from them (not recorded which). These receptors were collected from a man younger than 30 who had mild COVID-19 (a few samples of this study predate the infection). Cell type and time point are not known. Each CDR3 is given with its conserved first and last residue. A D gene is named only where the DNA matches it firmly. Size values are once, few and many counts, or a class for expanded clones, and some rows have none.

DNA: TGTGCCAGCAGTTTAGGGACATACTCTGGAAACACCATATATTTT; CDR3: CASSLGTYSGNTIYF; size: .; D: .; J: TRBJ1-3; V: TRBV12-3/TRBV12-4
DNA: TGTGCCAGCAGCTTACGGCCCACAGATACGCAGTATTTT; CDR3: CASSLRPTDTQYF; size: few; D: .; J: TRBJ2-3; V: TRBV7-2
DNA: TGTGCCACCAGCAGAACCGGCAGGGCGGTGGTCGGGGAGCTGTTTTTT; CDR3: CATSRTGRAVVGELFF; size: few; D: .; J: TRBJ2-2; V: TRBV15
DNA: TGTGCCAGCAGTCGATTGACGTATGGCTACACCTTC; CDR3: CASSRLTYGYTF; size: .; D: .; J: TRBJ1-2; V: TRBV12-3/TRBV12-4
DNA: TGCGCCAGCAGCTCTTATAAGAACGAGCAGTACTTC; CDR3: CASSSYKNEQYF; size: .; D: .; J: TRBJ2-7; V: TRBV4-1
DNA: TGCGCCAGCAGCTTACTAGCGGGGGGGTTTGAGCAGTTCTTC; CDR3: CASSLLAGGFEQFF; size: many; D: TRBD2; J: TRBJ2-1; V: TRBV5-1
DNA: TGCAGTGCTAGAGATTCAGGGACTGGGCGGACTGAAGCTTTCTTT; CDR3: CSARDSGTGRTEAFF; size: few; D: .; J: TRBJ1-1; V: TRBV20-1
DNA: TGTGCCAGCAGCTTAGAGGGTGCCGGGACGCAGTATTTT; CDR3: CASSLEGAGTQYF; size: many; D: .; J: TRBJ2-3; V: TRBV7-9
DNA: TGTGCCAGTAGTATAGTAGCCATGAACACTGAAGCTTTCTTT; CDR3: CASSIVAMNTEAFF; size: .; D: .; J: TRBJ1-1; V: TRBV19
DNA: TGTGCCAGCAGTTTAAGAGTAGACTCTGGAAACACCATATATTTT; CDR3: CASSLRVDSGNTIYF; size: .; D: .; J: TRBJ1-3; V: TRBV12-3/TRBV12-4
DNA: TGTGCCATCAGTGACGGGGGGGGGAATCAGCCCCAGCATTTT; CDR3: CAISDGGGNQPQHF; size: few; D: .; J: TRBJ1-5; V: TRBV10-3
DNA: TGTGCCAGCAGCGCCCTGAGGGGTTCGGCTGAAGCTTTCTTT; CDR3: CASSALRGSAEAFF; size: many; D: .; J: TRBJ1-1; V: TRBV7-3
DNA: TGTGCCAGCAGCTTCGGGGTACGGGGGGGCCTTTTCACAGATACGCAGTATTTT; CDR3: CASSFGVRGGLFTDTQYF; size: few; D: TRBD2; J: TRBJ2-3; V: TRBV5-6
DNA: TGCGCCAGCAGCCAAGTCCTCAGGGACTATGGCTACACCTTC; CDR3: CASSQVLRDYGYTF; size: .; D: .; J: TRBJ1-2; V: TRBV4-1
DNA: TGTGCCAGCAGCCAAGGCACGGGAAAGCAGTACTTC; CDR3: CASSQGTGKQYF; size: few; D: .; J: TRBJ2-7; V: TRBV7-2
DNA: TGTGCCAGCAGGGGACTAGCGGGGGGCGAGCAGTACTTC; CDR3: CASRGLAGGEQYF; size: .; D: TRBD2; J: TRBJ2-7; V: TRBV6-5
DNA: TGTGCCAGCAGCGTAGATCTCAGGGACACTGAAGCTTTCTTT; CDR3: CASSVDLRDTEAFF; size: many; D: .; J: TRBJ1-1; V: TRBV9
DNA: TGTGCCAGCAGCCCCGCCAACAGCGCTGAGAATTCACCCCTCCACTTT; CDR3: CASSPANSAENSPLHF; size: few; D: .; J: TRBJ1-6; V: TRBV7-8
DNA: TGTGCCAGCAGCTACGCAGGAGACCTGACTTTC; CDR3: CASSYAGDLTF; size: .; D: .; J: TRBJ2-6; V: TRBV7-9
DNA: TGCGCCAGCAGCCAAGGAAGGGGTGGGAACACCATATATTTT; CDR3: CASSQGRGGNTIYF; size: .; D: .; J: TRBJ1-3; V: TRBV4-1
DNA: TGTGCCAGCAGCTTAAGGGGACCGGTCTACGAGCAGTACTTC; CDR3: CASSLRGPVYEQYF; size: few; D: .; J: TRBJ2-7; V: TRBV7-9
DNA: TGTGCCAGCAGTTTGACAGGGGACTATGGCTACACCTTC; CDR3: CASSLTGDYGYTF; size: many; D: TRBD1; J: TRBJ1-2; V: TRBV5-1
DNA: TGCAGTGGACACCAGGGGGGGGAGGAGACCCAGTACTTC; CDR3: CSGHQGGEETQYF; size: few; D: .; J: TRBJ2-5; V: TRBV20-1
DNA: TGTGCCACCAGCAGAGATCATGGGGGCGGCCGAGAAAAACTGTTTTTT; CDR3: CATSRDHGGGREKLFF; size: .; D: .; J: TRBJ1-4; V: TRBV15
DNA: TGTGCCAGCAGGACAGGGGAGTATGGCTACACCTTC; CDR3: CASRTGEYGYTF; size: few; D: TRBD1; J: TRBJ1-2; V: TRBV7-2